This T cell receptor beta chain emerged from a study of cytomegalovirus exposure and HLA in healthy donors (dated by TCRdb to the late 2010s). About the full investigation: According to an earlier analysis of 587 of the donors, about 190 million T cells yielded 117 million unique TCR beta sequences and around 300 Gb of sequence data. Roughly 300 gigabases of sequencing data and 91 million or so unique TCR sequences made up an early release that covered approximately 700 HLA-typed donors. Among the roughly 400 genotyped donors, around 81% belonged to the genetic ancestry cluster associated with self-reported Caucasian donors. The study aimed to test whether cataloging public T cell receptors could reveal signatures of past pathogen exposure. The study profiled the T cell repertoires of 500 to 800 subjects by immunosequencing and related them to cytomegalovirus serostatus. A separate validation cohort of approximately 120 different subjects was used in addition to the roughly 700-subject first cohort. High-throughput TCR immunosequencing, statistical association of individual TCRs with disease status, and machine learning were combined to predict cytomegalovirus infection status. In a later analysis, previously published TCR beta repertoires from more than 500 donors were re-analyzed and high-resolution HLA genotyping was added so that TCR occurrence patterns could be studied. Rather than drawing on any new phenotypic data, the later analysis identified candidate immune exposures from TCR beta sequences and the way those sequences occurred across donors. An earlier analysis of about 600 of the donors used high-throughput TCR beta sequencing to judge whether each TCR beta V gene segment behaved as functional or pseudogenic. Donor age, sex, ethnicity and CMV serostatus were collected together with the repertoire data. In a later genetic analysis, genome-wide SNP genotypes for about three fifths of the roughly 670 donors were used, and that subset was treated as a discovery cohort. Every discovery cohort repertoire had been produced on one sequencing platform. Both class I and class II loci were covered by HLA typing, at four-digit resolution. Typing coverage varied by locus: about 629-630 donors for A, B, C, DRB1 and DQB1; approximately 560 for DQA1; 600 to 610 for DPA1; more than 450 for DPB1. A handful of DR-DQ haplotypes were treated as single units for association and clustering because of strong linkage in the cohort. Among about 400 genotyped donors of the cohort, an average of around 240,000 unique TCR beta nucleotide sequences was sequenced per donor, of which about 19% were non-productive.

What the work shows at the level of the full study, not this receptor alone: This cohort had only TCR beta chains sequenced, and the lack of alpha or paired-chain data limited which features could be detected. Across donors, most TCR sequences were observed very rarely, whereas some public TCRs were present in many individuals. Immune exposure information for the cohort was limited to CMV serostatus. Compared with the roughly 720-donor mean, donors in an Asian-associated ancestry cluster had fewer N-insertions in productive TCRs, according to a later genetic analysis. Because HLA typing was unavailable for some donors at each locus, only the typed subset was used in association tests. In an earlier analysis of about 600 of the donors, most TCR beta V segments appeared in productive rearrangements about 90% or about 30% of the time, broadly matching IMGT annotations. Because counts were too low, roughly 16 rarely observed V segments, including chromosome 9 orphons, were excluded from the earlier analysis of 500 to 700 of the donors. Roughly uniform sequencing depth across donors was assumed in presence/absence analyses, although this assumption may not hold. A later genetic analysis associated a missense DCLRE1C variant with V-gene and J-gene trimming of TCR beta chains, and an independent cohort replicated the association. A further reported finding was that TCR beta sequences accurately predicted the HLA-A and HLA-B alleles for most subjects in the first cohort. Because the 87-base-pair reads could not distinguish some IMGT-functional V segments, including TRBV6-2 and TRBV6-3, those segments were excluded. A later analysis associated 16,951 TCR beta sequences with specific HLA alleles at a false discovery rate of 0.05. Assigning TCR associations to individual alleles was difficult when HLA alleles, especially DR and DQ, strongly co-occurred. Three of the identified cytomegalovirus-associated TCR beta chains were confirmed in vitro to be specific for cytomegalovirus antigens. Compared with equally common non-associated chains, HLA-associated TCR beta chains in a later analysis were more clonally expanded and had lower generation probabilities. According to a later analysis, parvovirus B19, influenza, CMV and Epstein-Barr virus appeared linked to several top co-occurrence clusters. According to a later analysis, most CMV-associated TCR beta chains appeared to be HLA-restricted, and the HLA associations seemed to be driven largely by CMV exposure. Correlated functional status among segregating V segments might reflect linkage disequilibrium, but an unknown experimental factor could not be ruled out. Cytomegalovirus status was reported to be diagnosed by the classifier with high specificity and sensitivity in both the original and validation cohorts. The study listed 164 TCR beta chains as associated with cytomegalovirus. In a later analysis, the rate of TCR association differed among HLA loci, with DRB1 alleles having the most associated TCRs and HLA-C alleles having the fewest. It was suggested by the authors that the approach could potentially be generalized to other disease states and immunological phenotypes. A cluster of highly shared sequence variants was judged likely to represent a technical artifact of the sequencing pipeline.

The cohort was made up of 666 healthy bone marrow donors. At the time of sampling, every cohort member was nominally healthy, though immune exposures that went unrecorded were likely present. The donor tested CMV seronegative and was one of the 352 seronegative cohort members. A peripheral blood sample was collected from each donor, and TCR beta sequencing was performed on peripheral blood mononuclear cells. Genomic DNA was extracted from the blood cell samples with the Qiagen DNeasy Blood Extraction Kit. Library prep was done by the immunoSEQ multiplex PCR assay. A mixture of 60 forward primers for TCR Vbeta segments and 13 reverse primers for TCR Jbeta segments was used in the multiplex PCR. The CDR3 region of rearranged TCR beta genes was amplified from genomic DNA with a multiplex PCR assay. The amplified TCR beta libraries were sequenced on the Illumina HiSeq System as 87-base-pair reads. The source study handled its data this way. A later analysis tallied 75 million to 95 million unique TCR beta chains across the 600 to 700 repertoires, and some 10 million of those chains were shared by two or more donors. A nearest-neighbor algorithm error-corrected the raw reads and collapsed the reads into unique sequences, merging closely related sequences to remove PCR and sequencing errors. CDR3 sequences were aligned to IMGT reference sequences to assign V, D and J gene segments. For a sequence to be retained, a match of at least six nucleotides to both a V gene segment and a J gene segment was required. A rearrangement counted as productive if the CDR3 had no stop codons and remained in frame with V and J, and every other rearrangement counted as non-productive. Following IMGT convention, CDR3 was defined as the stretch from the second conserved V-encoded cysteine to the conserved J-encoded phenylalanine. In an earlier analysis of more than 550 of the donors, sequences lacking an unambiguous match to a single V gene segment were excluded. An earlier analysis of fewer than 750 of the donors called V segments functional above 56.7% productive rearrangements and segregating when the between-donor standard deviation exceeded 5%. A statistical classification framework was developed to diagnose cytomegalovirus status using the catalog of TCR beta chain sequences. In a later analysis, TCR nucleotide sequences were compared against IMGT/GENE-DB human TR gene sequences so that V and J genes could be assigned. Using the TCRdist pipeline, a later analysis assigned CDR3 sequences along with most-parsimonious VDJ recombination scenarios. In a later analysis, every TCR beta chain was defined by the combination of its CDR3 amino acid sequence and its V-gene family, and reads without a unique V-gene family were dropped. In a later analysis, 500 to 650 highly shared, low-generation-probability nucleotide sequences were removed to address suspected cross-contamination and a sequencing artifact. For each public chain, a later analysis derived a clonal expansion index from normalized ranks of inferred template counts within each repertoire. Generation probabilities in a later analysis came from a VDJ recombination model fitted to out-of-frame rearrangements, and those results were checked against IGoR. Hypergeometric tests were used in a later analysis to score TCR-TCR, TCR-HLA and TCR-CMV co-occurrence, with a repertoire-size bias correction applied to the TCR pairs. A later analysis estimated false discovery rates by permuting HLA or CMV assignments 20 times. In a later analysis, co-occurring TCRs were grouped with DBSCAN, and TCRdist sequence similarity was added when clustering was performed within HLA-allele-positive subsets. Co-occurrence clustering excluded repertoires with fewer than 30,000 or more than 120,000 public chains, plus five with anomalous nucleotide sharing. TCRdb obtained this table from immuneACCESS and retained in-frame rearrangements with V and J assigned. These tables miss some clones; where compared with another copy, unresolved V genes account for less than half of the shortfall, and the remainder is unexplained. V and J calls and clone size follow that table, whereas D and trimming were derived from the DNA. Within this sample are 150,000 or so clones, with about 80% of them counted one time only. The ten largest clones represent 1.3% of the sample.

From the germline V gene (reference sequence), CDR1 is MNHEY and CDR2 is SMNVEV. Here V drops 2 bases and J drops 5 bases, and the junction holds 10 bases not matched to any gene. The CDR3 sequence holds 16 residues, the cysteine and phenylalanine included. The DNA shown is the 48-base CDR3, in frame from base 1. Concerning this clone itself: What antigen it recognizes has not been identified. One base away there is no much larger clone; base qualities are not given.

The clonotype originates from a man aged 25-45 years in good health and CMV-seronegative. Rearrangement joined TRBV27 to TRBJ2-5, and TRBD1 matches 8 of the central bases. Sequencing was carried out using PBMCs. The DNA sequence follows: TGTGCCAGCAGTTTAAGTCCGGCAGGGGGCCTCGAGACCCAGTACTTC. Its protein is CASSLSPAGGLETQYF.